Listed here is a single TCR beta chain. Study processing details: Amplification of reference gene primers was used by the study to estimate nucleated cell counts. Here immunoSEQ multiplex PCR was the method, and the copy in TCRdb shows in-frame clones only, minus some. That table furnishes V, J and clone size, whereas the DNA furnished D and trimming. The table has some 170,000 clones, around four fifths seen once. The data belong to a study of blood T cell repertoires in COVID-19. Looking at the study overall: Whether acute or convalescent, the COVID-19 samples came from the United States, Italy and Spain. PBMCs, B-cell-depleted T cells, or T cells were the source of the cDNA or gDNA that made up the material.

The clonotype comes from a woman over 75 with acute or convalescent COVID-19. The sequenced sample was peripheral blood.

For the CDR3, the DNA is TGTGCCAGCTCAGAGGACAGGGGGCGTTCGAGTTCCTACGAGCAGTACTTC. It is translated as CASSEDRGRSSSYEQYF. The gene calls are TRBV18 and TRBJ2-7; TRBD1 aligns across 11 bases. The CDR3 is 17 residues long. The germline gives CDR1 KGHSH, CDR2 LQKENI. The trim removed 5 bases at V and 1 base at J, leaving 10 bases unmatched.